A single sample gave rise to the 30 T cell receptor beta chains below, sequenced in a study of blood T cell repertoires in COVID-19. TCRdb's table, derived via immunoSEQ multiplex PCR, lists solely in-frame clones and lacks some. The sample shows about 470,000 clones, 75% to 90% of them seen only once. Specimen: PBMCs or T cells enriched from blood (not recorded which). The receptors stem from a woman between 18 and 29 years old who had recovered from COVID-19.

J is TRBJ2-1 and V is TRBV24-1, with D tentatively TRBD2 (5 bases). Germline values: CDR1 KGHDR, CDR2 SFDVKD. This CDR3 has 13 residues. Trimming removed 1 base at V and 10 bases at J, with 10 bases between. CDR3 sequence reads: CATSDFNEGEQFF. The CDR3 DNA is TGTGCCACCAGTGATTTCAACGAGGGAGAGCAGTTCTTC.

This chain joins TRBV2 and TRBJ1-1, with D possibly matching TRBD1 (5 bases). The CDR3 is 14 residues long. Germline V lookup: CDR1 SNHLY, CDR2 FYNNEI. With 3 bases removed from V and 2 bases from J, the gap between germline ends came to 10 bases. CDR3 sequence: CASSDQGPNTEAFF. CDR3 nucleotide sequence: TGTGCCAGCAGTGATCAGGGCCCTAACACTGAAGCTTTCTTT.

The V call is TRBV7-2, the J call TRBJ1-6; D is uncertain. This CDR3 contains 16 residues. CDR1 is SGHTA and CDR2 is FQGNSA in the germline V gene. V was pared by 1 base and J by 3 bases, with 10 bases between. This chain's CDR3 is CASSLGEGYYNSPLHF. The CDR3 DNA reads TGTGCCAGCAGCTTAGGAGAGGGATACTATAATTCACCCCTCCACTTT.

V gene TRBV2 combines with J gene TRBJ1-3, with a tentative D call TRBD1 (5 bases). V lost 6 bases and J 8 bases, leaving 11 bases between the germline ends. Germline CDR1 and CDR2: SNHLY and FYNNEI. The CDR3 extends over 12 amino acids. CDR3 nucleotide sequence: TGTGCCAGCAGACGGGGGGTAGACACCATATATTTT. Translating it yields CASRRGVDTIYF. The full variable domain, with the rest looked up from reference TRBV2 and TRBJ1-3, is EPEVTQTPSHQVTQMGQEVILRCVPISNHLYFYWYRQILGQKVEFLVSFYNNEISEKSEIFDDQFSVERPDGSNFTLKIRSTKLEDSAMYFCASRRGVDTIYFGEGSWLTVV.

This clone was observed a handful of times. The rearrangement joins TRBV5-1 to TRBJ1-2, with D unclear. Germline V CDR1 and CDR2: SGHRS, YFSETQ. V was clipped by 0 bases and J by 5 bases, with 11 bases between them. The CDR3 spans 14 residues. The CDR3 coding sequence is TGCGCCAGCAGCTTGGACCCTAGCATGTATGGCTACACCTTC. Translation gives CASSLDPSMYGYTF.

This clone was observed a single time. V usage is TRBV5-1 and J usage is TRBJ2-1; 9 bases map to TRBD2. After removal of 2 bases from V and 0 bases from J, the junction contained 6 bases not matched to a gene. CDR3 length equals 17 residues. Germline assignment: CDR1 SGHRS and CDR2 YFSETQ. This CDR3 is CASSFSGGYSSYNEQFF. DNA of the CDR3: TGCGCCAGCAGCTTTAGCGGGGGCTACAGCTCCTACAATGAGCAGTTCTTC.

The chain has TRBV14 and TRBJ2-5; 7 nucleotides align to TRBD1. Germline CDR1 and CDR2: SGHDN and FVKESK. Trimming removed 5 bases from V and 5 bases from J; junction bases left unmatched: 11. CDR3 size: 15 residues. The CDR3 here is CASSAYRGVGETQYF. CDR3 in DNA: TGTGCCAGCAGCGCATACAGGGGTGTTGGGGAGACCCAGTACTTC.

J is TRBJ1-2 and V is TRBV2; tentatively, D is TRBD1 (6 bases). The CDR3 is 17 amino acids. From germline, CDR1 is SNHLY and CDR2 FYNNEI. V lost 8 bases and J lost 6, with 28 bases in between. CDR3 bases: TGTGCCAGCGGGTCATCGGTTGAAGCAGGGGCATCGAATGGCTACACCTTC. It is translated as CASGSSVEAGASNGYTF.

The rearrangement uses TRBV6-1 and TRBJ1-2, with 8 positions matching TRBD1. After removal of 2 bases from V and 5 bases from J, the junction contained 13 bases not matched to a gene. The germline gives CDR1 MNHNS, CDR2 SASEGT. This CDR3 has 17 amino acids. CDR3 region: CASSEPPDREGRYGYTF. The CDR3 region has the DNA TGTGCCAGCAGTGAACCCCCGGACAGGGAGGGTCGGTATGGCTACACCTTC.

The chain couples TRBV7-2 to TRBJ1-3, with D tentatively TRBD1 (5 bases). The CDR3 sequence is 15 residues long. Trimming took off 0 bases at V and 4 bases at J, with 10 bases between the two ends. CDR1 SGHTA and CDR2 FQGNSA come from the germline V gene. The CDR3 loop is CASSLAAGPGNTIYF. The CDR3 DNA sequence: TGTGCCAGCAGCTTAGCGGCAGGGCCGGGAAACACCATATATTTT.

The J gene is TRBJ1-2, the V gene TRBV19, with D perhaps matching TRBD1 (5 bases). The germline CDR1 and CDR2 sequences are LNHDA and SQIVND (reference sequence). V was shortened by 6 bases and J by 8 bases, with 10 bases between the two germline ends. CDR3 length: 11 amino acids. The CDR3 sequence: CASSRGTGYTF. The DNA of the CDR3 is TGTGCCAGTAGCCGGGGGACGGGCTACACCTTC.

This clone was counted a single time. The chain is built from TRBV5-6 and TRBJ1-1; D unresolved. Trimming removed 0 bases from V and 7 bases from J, with 10 bases in between. Germline lookup yields CDR1 SGHDT and CDR2 YYEEEE. This CDR3 is 13 amino acids long. The CDR3 DNA sequence: TGTGCCAGCAGCTTGGGAGGGAGTGGTGAAGCTTTCTTT. Protein: CASSLGGSGEAFF. Full variable domain (rest looked up from reference TRBV5-6 and TRBJ1-1): DAGVTQSPTHLIKTRGQQVTLRCSPKSGHDTVSWYQQALGQGPQFIFQYYEEEERQRGNFPDRFSGHQFPNYSSELNVNALLLGDSALYLCASSLGGSGEAFFGQGTRLTVV.

This chain joins TRBV7-9 and TRBJ1-2; 10 bases match TRBD1. CDR3 size: 16 residues. Per germline, CDR1 SEHNR and CDR2 FQNEAQ (reference sequence). V lost 5 bases to trimming and J lost 3 bases; unmatched junction nucleotides: 9. The CDR3 region is CASSRPIGTGDYGYTF. The DNA for the CDR3 is TGTGCCAGCAGCCGCCCCATTGGGACAGGGGACTATGGCTACACCTTC. Variable domain in full (rest from reference TRBV7-9 and TRBJ1-2): DTGVSQNPRHKITKRGQNVTFRCDPISEHNRLYWYRQTLGQGPEFLTYFQNEAQLEKSRLLSDRFSAERPKGSFSTLEIQRTEQGDSAMYLCASSRPIGTGDYGYTFGSGTRLTVV.

The rearrangement uses TRBV6-5 and TRBJ2-2; 7 nucleotides agree with TRBD1. V gave up 6 bases and J gave up 5 bases; unmatched junction bases: 9. The CDR3 runs 15 residues. Germline V gene lookup returns CDR1 MNHEY and CDR2 SVGAGI. The CDR3 sequence is CASSKGAGQTGELFF. In DNA, the CDR3 is TGTGCCAGCAGCAAGGGGGCAGGGCAGACCGGGGAGCTGTTTTTT.

The V call is TRBV15, the J call TRBJ1-1, with a weak D call TRBD1 (5 bases). Germline assignment: CDR1 LNHNV and CDR2 YYDKDF (reference sequence). The CDR3 contains 13 residues. Trimming took 3 bases from V and 1 from J, leaving 6 bases between them. For the CDR3, the DNA is TGTGCCACCAGCAGGGGGCGGAACACTGAAGCTTTCTTT. This gives the protein CATSRGRNTEAFF.

The genes are TRBV3-1 (or the pseudogene TRBV3-2) and TRBJ1-2; D gene ambiguous. The CDR3 covers 12 residues. Trimming stripped 2 bases from V and 7 bases from J, with 8 bases between. Germline-derived CDR1 and CDR2 are LGHDT and YNNKEL (reference sequence). This CDR3 reads CASSQPTGGYTF. The DNA of the CDR3 is TGTGCCAGCAGCCAACCCACTGGTGGCTACACCTTC.

The chain employs TRBV2 and TRBJ2-7; 7 positions match TRBD2. Germline V lookup: CDR1 SNHLY, CDR2 FYNNEI. The J segment lost 2 bases and the V segment lost 4 bases, leaving 5 bases of the junction unmatched. The CDR3 length is 14 residues. In DNA form, the CDR3 reads TGTGCCAGCAGTGGTGGCGGGGGAACCTACGAGCAGTACTTC. Translation: CASSGGGGTYEQYF.

This clone was picked up a small number of times. The CDR3 is CASSILAGDSQETQYF. CDR3 coding DNA: TGCGCCAGCAGCATTTTAGCGGGGGACTCCCAAGAGACCCAGTACTTC. This chain links TRBV5-1 with TRBJ2-5; 9 nucleotides match TRBD2. Germline trimming cut 4 bases from V and 1 base from J; bases unmatched to any gene: 8. Germline values: CDR1 SGHRS, CDR2 YFSETQ. The CDR3 length is 16 residues. The whole variable domain, filled in from reference TRBV5-1 and TRBJ2-5, reads KAGVTQTPRYLIKTRGQQVTLSCSPISGHRSVSWYQQTPGQGLQFLFEYFSETQRNKGNFPGRFSGRQFSNSRSEMNVSTLELGDSALYLCASSILAGDSQETQYFGPGTRLLVL.

This sequence joins TRBV3-1 (or the pseudogene TRBV3-2) and TRBJ2-7, with 9 bases fitting TRBD2. CDR1 is LGHDT and CDR2 is YNNKEL in the germline V gene (reference sequence). The CDR3 extends over 17 amino acids. Germline trimming cut 0 bases from V and 3 bases from J; bases unmatched to any gene: 9. The CDR3 coding sequence is TGTGCCAGCAGCCAAGATTTTAGAGCGGGGGGAAACTACGAGCAGTACTTC. Encoded protein: CASSQDFRAGGNYEQYF.

V usage is TRBV28 and J usage is TRBJ1-1, with no clear D. Germline V gene lookup returns CDR1 MDHEN and CDR2 SYDVKM. The length of the CDR3 is 14 residues. The V gene lost 5 bases and the J gene lost 3 bases, with 13 bases spanning the gap. CDR3 region: CASSAPAGYTEAFF. The CDR3 DNA follows: TGTGCCAGCAGTGCGCCAGCGGGGTACACTGAAGCTTTCTTT.

The gene calls are TRBV18 and TRBJ1-3; TRBD1 matches 7 bases. Trimming at V came to 6 bases and at J to 2 bases, leaving 4 bases not matched to a gene. This CDR3 has 14 amino acids. The germline gives CDR1 KGHSH, CDR2 LQKENI. The CDR3 loop is CASSRGTAGNTIYF. The CDR3 DNA is TGTGCCAGCTCGCGAGGGACAGCTGGAAACACCATATATTTT.

The J gene is TRBJ2-5, the V gene TRBV5-4; tentative D call: TRBD2 (6 bases). The germline V gene has CDR1 SGHNT and CDR2 YYREEE (reference sequence). This CDR3 is built from 14 residues. V lost 4 bases and J 4 bases, leaving 14 bases between the germline ends. CDR3 DNA sequence: TGTGCCAGCAGCCCTGAGGGAGGAGGAGAGACCCAGTACTTC. Protein sequence: CASSPEGGGETQYF. Full variable domain (outside the CDR3, taken from reference TRBV5-4 and TRBJ2-5): ETGVTQSPTHLIKTRGQQVTLRCSSQSGHNTVSWYQQALGQGPQFIFQYYREEENGRGNFPPRFSGLQFPNYSSELNVNALELDDSALYLCASSPEGGGETQYFGPGTRLLVL.

The V and J genes are TRBV10-1 and TRBJ2-5; TRBD2 aligns across 7 bases. Germline CDR1 WNHNN, CDR2 SYGVQD (reference sequence). This CDR3 is built from 15 residues. The J segment lost 5 bases and the V segment lost 0 bases, leaving 6 bases of the junction unmatched. CDR3 sequence: CASSESRGKLETQYF. The CDR3 DNA is TGCGCCAGCAGTGAGTCGCGGGGGAAGTTGGAGACCCAGTACTTC.

The rearrangement uses TRBV3-1 (or the pseudogene TRBV3-2) and TRBJ1-2, with D tentatively TRBD1 (5 bases). CDR3 length: 18 amino acids. V was pared by 2 bases and J by 5 bases, with 24 bases between. Germline CDR1 LGHDT, CDR2 YNNKEL (reference sequence). This CDR3 reads CASSQNRGGSQLKYGYTF. CDR3 nucleotide sequence: TGTGCCAGCAGCCAAAATAGGGGTGGCAGCCAACTCAAATATGGCTACACCTTC.

The sample holds a few counts of this clone. The CDR3: CASSAPGQTYGYTF. The CDR3 DNA is TGTGCCAGCAGTGCGCCGGGACAGACCTATGGCTACACCTTC. The V and J genes are TRBV28 and TRBJ1-2; 7 nucleotides line up with TRBD1. Germline V gene lookup returns CDR1 MDHEN and CDR2 SYDVKM. This CDR3 region has 14 residues. J lost 4 bases, V lost 5 bases, and 7 bases had no gene match.

CDR3 loop: CASSLGLAAPEQFF. In DNA form, the CDR3 reads TGCGCCAGCAGCTTGGGACTAGCGGCCCCTGAGCAGTTCTTC. V gene TRBV5-1 combines with J gene TRBJ2-1; 9 nucleotides match TRBD2. CDR3 length: 14 amino acids. The germline V gene encodes CDR1 SGHRS and CDR2 YFSETQ. Trimming cost V 0 bases and J 9 bases; bases outside gene matches: 4.

The chain couples TRBV5-1 to TRBJ2-7; a possible D gene is TRBD1 (6 bases). Germline V CDR1 and CDR2: SGHRS, YFSETQ. Trimming cost V 3 bases and J 2 bases, with 12 bases left between them. The CDR3 is made up of 14 amino acids. The CDR3 sequence: CASSSARTAYEQYF. CDR3 sequence (DNA): TGCGCCAGCAGCTCGGCCCGGACAGCCTACGAGCAGTACTTC.

This chain joins TRBV6-5 and TRBJ1-2; 9 positions match TRBD1. CDR1 and CDR2 (germline): MNHEY, SVGAGI. The ends lost 4 bases at V and 8 bases at J; junction bases unmatched: 5. The CDR3 consists of 13 residues. Here the CDR3 DNA reads TGTGCCAGCAGTTGGGACAGGGTGGGCGGCTACACCTTC. It is translated as CASSWDRVGGYTF.

The chain links TRBV2 to TRBJ1-6; D unresolved. The ends were cut back, 5 bases at V and 0 bases at J, with 11 bases in the middle. Germline CDR1 SNHLY, CDR2 FYNNEI. This CDR3 spans 16 amino acids. This CDR3 is CASSSSSSSYNSPLHF. The CDR3 nucleotides are TGTGCCAGCAGTTCCTCCTCTAGCTCCTATAATTCACCCCTCCACTTT.

The V gene is TRBV7-2, the J gene TRBJ2-3; 12 bases are shared with TRBD2. With V trimmed by 5 bases and J by 4 bases, 4 bases remained unmatched. Germline V lookup: CDR1 SGHTA, CDR2 FQGNSA. This CDR3 is built from 15 residues. In DNA form, the CDR3 reads TGTGCCAGCAGCCCGTGGACTAGCGGGGCAGATACGCAGTATTTT. As protein: CASSPWTSGADTQYF.